This T cell receptor (beta chain) derives from a study of long-term antiretroviral therapy in people with HIV. All donors provided no fewer than one pre-ART and no fewer than two post-ART PBMC samples. Without exception, participants with HIV were treated in the United States. Investigators performed immunoSEQ version v3.0 at survey level. Profiled with immunoSEQ multiplex PCR; TCRdb holds only in-frame clones, not every one. The repertoire holds roughly 23,000 clones, with around four fifths as singletons. Worth noting for this clone: Antigen: not known.

General observations from the study: The study collected no data on ART adherence, viral resistance or therapy changes.

The germline V gene has CDR1 LNHDA and CDR2 SQIVND (reference sequence). The CDR3 extends over 14 amino acids. V shed 1 base and J 8 bases; nucleotides not matched to a gene: 3. The rearrangement uses TRBV19 and TRBJ1-4; TRBD1 agrees at 8 bases. The receptor was derived from a woman between 50 and 59 years old with HIV. The sample in question was unsorted PBMCs, obtained 1.9 years after starting antiretroviral therapy. The CDR3 nucleotides are TGTGCCAGTAGTATAGGGACAGGGAACGAAAAACTGTTTTTT. It yields the protein CASSIGTGNEKLFF.